The source of this TCR beta chain is a study of response to subunit inactivated influenza vaccine. The study's findings and limits: Seasonal influenza vaccination, on each occasion, was suggested by the authors to recruit few new T cells.

On this clonotype itself: Antigen: not known.

Trimming stripped 4 bases from V and 9 bases from J, with 30 bases between. CDR3 length equals 18 residues. From germline, CDR1 is ENHRY and CDR2 SYGVKD. TCRdb used MiXCR to reprocess the RT-PCR reads, holding one entry per CDR3 protein. The table includes 600,000 to 850,000 distinct CDR3 sequences, around 13% detected once. This receptor was identified in a man between 50 and 59 years old who received an inactivated influenza vaccine. The chain recombines TRBV10-3 with TRBJ1-1, with a weak D call TRBD1 (6 bases). The starting material was PBMCs from blood, obtained approximately 15 days before vaccination. The CDR3 DNA follows: TGTGCCATCAGTGGCGGAGGGGGGACAATCGGTGCCCACTCCAAAGCTTTCTTT. This gives the protein CAISGGGGTIGAHSKAFF.